These T cell receptor beta chains were read from a single sample in a study of CD8 T cells in Susac syndrome. Via MiXCR, TCRdb re-called the immunoSEQ multiplex PCR reads, giving one row per CDR3 protein. The table has 100,000 to 150,000 distinct CDR3 sequences, over 85% seen once. Source material: CD8+ T cells from PBMCs. The receptors originated from a human donor with Susac syndrome. CDR3s include the opening cysteine and the closing phenylalanine or tryptophan. Each record gives: D gene, V gene, J gene, clone size, CDR3 protein, CDR3 DNA. A D gene is named only where the DNA matches it firmly. For some rows the clone size is stated as once, few or many, or as a class when expanded; others skip it.

TRBD2,TRBV24-1,TRBJ2-1,once,CATSDPLAGGNNEQFF,TGTGCCACCAGTGACCCGCTAGCGGGAGGGAACAATGAGCAGTTCTTC
-,TRBV7-9,TRBJ1-1,once,CASSLAEGDTEAFF,TGTGCCAGCAGCTTAGCGGAGGGGGACACTGAAGCTTTCTTT
-,TRBV20-1,TRBJ2-3,-,CSARGLTANSYTDTQYF,TGCAGTGCTAGAGGGTTGACAGCCAATTCGTACACAGATACGCAGTATTTT
-,TRBV27,TRBJ1-5,-,CASSLFGSNQPQHF,TGTGCCAGCAGTTTATTCGGCAGCAATCAGCCCCAGCATTTT
TRBD2,TRBV7-3,TRBJ2-3,-,CASRNPGTSGSTDTQYF,TGTGCCAGCAGAAACCCCGGGACTAGCGGGAGTACAGATACGCAGTATTTT
-,TRBV7-7,TRBJ2-1,-,CASSRYLDNEQFF,TGTGCTAGCAGCCGATATCTAGACAATGAGCAGTTCTTC
-,TRBV7-9,TRBJ1-4,once,CASSLSVGTNEKLFF,TGTGCCAGCAGCTTATCTGTGGGTACTAATGAAAAACTGTTTTTT
TRBD1,TRBV19,TRBJ2-4,-,CASSLGQTKNIQYF,TGTGCCAGTAGCCTGGGACAGACTAAAAACATTCAGTACTTC
TRBD1,TRBV7-9,TRBJ1-2,-,CASSLADRANYGYTF,TGTGCCAGCAGCTTAGCCGACAGGGCTAACTATGGCTACACCTTC
-,TRBV30,TRBJ1-5,-,CAWTPGDGNQPQHF,TGTGCCTGGACTCCGGGAGACGGCAATCAGCCCCAGCATTTT
-,TRBV27,TRBJ1-5,once,CASSLPGGNQPQHF,TGTGCCAGCAGTTTACCGGGGGGCAATCAGCCCCAGCATTTT
TRBD2,TRBV11-2,TRBJ2-3,-,CASSLDPQRGVLGTQYF,TGTGCCAGCAGCTTAGATCCCCAGCGGGGGGTTCTGGGCACGCAGTATTTT
-,TRBV30,TRBJ2-7,-,CAWGRYEQYF,TGTGCCTGGGGTCGGTACGAGCAGTACTTC
TRBD2,TRBV12-3/TRBV12-4,TRBJ2-1,-,CASSPTSGGREQFF,TGTGCCAGCAGTCCTACTAGCGGGGGGCGGGAGCAGTTCTTC
-,TRBV12-3/TRBV12-4,TRBJ2-1,-,CASSFRLEQFF,TGTGCCAGCAGTTTTCGACTGGAGCAGTTCTTC
-,TRBV12-5,TRBJ2-7,-,CASGLVVRLNRSYEQYF,TGTGCTAGTGGTTTGGTGGTGAGGCTGAACAGATCCTACGAGCAGTACTTC
-,TRBV6-5,TRBJ2-7,once,CASSYSLPGQGYEQYF,TGTGCCAGCAGTTACTCCCTGCCTGGGCAGGGCTACGAGCAGTACTTC
TRBD2,TRBV20-1,TRBJ2-7,-,CSAAGLPLTGGITYEQYF,TGCAGTGCTGCAGGCCTCCCTCTAACGGGGGGAATAACCTACGAGCAGTACTTC
-,TRBV25-1,TRBJ1-2,-,CASSEGIYGYTF,TGTGCCAGCAGTGAAGGGATCTATGGCTACACCTTC
-,TRBV30,TRBJ2-3,-,CAWSEGTTSTDTQYF,TGTGCCTGGAGCGAAGGAACTACTAGCACAGATACGCAGTATTTT
-,TRBV11-2,TRBJ2-2,-,CASSSYPSGGPNTGELFF,TGTGCCAGCAGCTCATATCCTTCGGGGGGCCCGAACACCGGGGAGCTGTTTTTT
TRBD1,TRBV2,TRBJ1-2,-,CASSGTGGYGYTF,TGTGCCAGCAGTGGGACAGGGGGCTATGGCTACACCTTC
TRBD1,TRBV27,TRBJ2-7,-,CASSLSRDRGHEQYF,TGTGCCAGCAGTTTATCACGGGACAGGGGCCACGAGCAGTACTTC
TRBD1,TRBV28,TRBJ2-7,-,CASSRTGVETSYEQYF,TGTGCCAGCAGTAGAACAGGGGTAGAGACATCCTACGAGCAGTACTTC
TRBD1,TRBV20-1,TRBJ2-1,-,CSAPRAGQGFNEQFF,TGCAGTGCTCCGAGGGCCGGACAGGGGTTCAATGAGCAGTTCTTC
TRBD2,TRBV4-2,TRBJ2-7,once,CASSQPSGGGKYEQYF,TGTGCCAGCAGCCAACCTAGCGGGGGGGGAAAATACGAGCAGTACTTC
-,TRBV19,TRBJ2-1,-,CASTPGWGNEQFF,TGTGCCAGTACCCCTGGTTGGGGCAATGAGCAGTTCTTC
TRBD2,TRBV5-1,TRBJ2-5,-,CASSKRGGLGETQYF,TGCGCCAGCAGCAAGCGGGGGGGGCTGGGAGAGACCCAGTACTTC
-,TRBV18,TRBJ2-3,-,CASSPNLGLSRGDTQYF,TGTGCCAGCTCACCAAATCTCGGACTCTCAAGGGGAGATACGCAGTATTTT
-,TRBV3-1,TRBJ2-3,-,CASSPDRGTRLDTQYF,TGTGCCAGCAGCCCCGACAGGGGGACTAGGTTGGATACGCAGTATTTT
TRBD2,TRBV6-6,TRBJ2-3,-,CASNSGSHDTQYF,TGTGCCAGCAATAGCGGGAGTCACGATACGCAGTATTTT
-,TRBV7-9,TRBJ2-1,once,CAGRVLRNEQFF,TGTGCCGGCAGGGTTTTACGCAATGAGCAGTTCTTC
-,TRBV20-1,TRBJ1-5,once,CSARDTEGQPQHF,TGCAGTGCTAGAGATACGGAGGGTCAGCCCCAGCATTTT
-,TRBV4-2,TRBJ2-7,-,CASSQVFGNTYEQYF,TGTGCCAGCAGCCAAGTTTTCGGGAACACCTACGAGCAGTACTTC
TRBD2,TRBV9,TRBJ2-3,-,CASSGLAGSDTQYF,TGTGCCAGCAGCGGACTAGCGGGATCTGATACGCAGTATTTT
TRBD1,TRBV12-3/TRBV12-4,TRBJ2-7,-,CASRKQGQGAYEQYF,TGTGCCAGCAGGAAACAGGGACAGGGGGCCTACGAGCAGTACTTC
-,TRBV6-5,TRBJ1-2,-,CASSYSTPTHGYTF,TGTGCCAGCAGTTACTCGACTCCGACCCATGGCTACACCTTC